One sample yielded the 25 T cell receptor beta chains listed below, sequenced in a study of T cell repertoires in aging, cancer and after chemotherapy. Peripheral blood genomic DNA, not sorted cells or RNA, was the template. Multiplex touch-down PCR with TRB-A/B primers amplified rearranged V-D-J TRB sequences. TCRdb ran MiXCR on the multiplex PCR reads and lists one entry per CDR3 protein. The sample has about 5,200 distinct CDR3 sequences; more than 25% are singletons. The sample taken for sequencing was blood. These receptors were taken from a human donor in good health.

V and J are TRBV5-1 and TRBJ2-3; tentative D call: TRBD2 (5 bases). Germline V gene lookup returns CDR1 SGHRS and CDR2 YFSETQ. Trimming shortened V by 0 bases and J by 5 bases, and 7 bases separated the two germline ends. The CDR3 consists of 13 residues. CDR3 residues: CASSLDGEDTQYF. DNA for the CDR3: TGCGCCAGCAGCTTGGACGGGGAAGATACGCAGTATTTT.

This sequence joins TRBV28 and TRBJ1-3; D not certain. CDR1 is MDHEN, CDR2 SYDVKM, per germline. The CDR3 covers 18 residues. Trimming removed 5 bases at V and 0 bases at J, with 20 bases between. The CDR3 loop reads CASSPARSRGHSGNTIYF. CDR3 nucleotide sequence: TGTGCCAGCAGTCCAGCCAGGTCGCGAGGCCACTCTGGAAACACCATATATTTT. The variable domain in full, with the rest retrieved from reference TRBV28 and TRBJ1-3, is DVKVTQSSRYLVKRTGEKVFLECVQDMDHENMFWYRQDPGLGLRLIYFSYDVKMKEKGDIPEGYSVSREKKERFSLILESASTNQTSMYLCASSPARSRGHSGNTIYFGEGSWLTVV.

By share, this clonotype counts as medium-sized. The chain carries TRBV27 and TRBJ1-3; D possibly corresponds to TRBD1 (5 bases). Germline values: CDR1 MNHEY, CDR2 SMNVEV (reference sequence). CDR3 length: 14 residues. V was pared by 7 bases and J by 3 bases, with 13 bases between. CDR3 loop: CASMMSGLGNTIYF. DNA for the CDR3: TGTGCCAGCATGATGTCGGGGCTTGGAAACACCATATATTTT.

J is TRBJ2-3 and V is TRBV5-1, with 7 nucleotides matching TRBD2. This CDR3 region has 15 residues. With V trimmed by 5 bases and J by 5 bases, 11 bases remained unmatched. CDR1 SGHRS and CDR2 YFSETQ come from the germline V gene. The CDR3 DNA reads TGCGCCAGCAGTGGGAGGGGAGACGGCAGAGATACGCAGTATTTT. It codes for CASSGRGDGRDTQYF.

By share, this clonotype ranks as medium-sized. The chain combines TRBV6-2 or TRBV6-3 with TRBJ2-7; a weak D match, TRBD1 (5 bases). Trimming removed 5 bases at V and 5 bases at J, with 13 bases between. This CDR3 has 13 amino acids. Germline-derived CDR1 and CDR2 are MNHEY and SVGEGT. The DNA for the CDR3 is TGTGCCAGCAGTCTAACAGGTTCAGACGAGCAGTACTTC. Protein sequence: CASSLTGSDEQYF.

In this sample, this clonotype turned up a few times. The chain has TRBV7-9 and TRBJ2-5; TRBD2 matches at 8 bases. The CDR3 consists of 15 residues. The junction had 8 bases not matched to a gene; V was cut back by 5 bases and J by 3 bases. Germline V gene data show CDR1 as SEHNR and CDR2 as FQNEAQ (reference sequence). The CDR3 coding sequence is TGTGCCAGCAGCCCCCGGGCAGCGGGGGAAGAGACCCAGTACTTC. Protein product: CASSPRAAGEETQYF. Complete variable domain (other parts from reference TRBV7-9 and TRBJ2-5): DTGVSQNPRHKITKRGQNVTFRCDPISEHNRLYWYRQTLGQGPEFLTYFQNEAQLEKSRLLSDRFSAERPKGSFSTLEIQRTEQGDSAMYLCASSPRAAGEETQYFGPGTRLLVL.

The CDR3 region has the DNA TGTGCCAGCAGCTTACGTAGGGGCTCCGCGAACCAAGAGACCCAGTACTTC. It translates to CASSLRRGSANQETQYF. This chain joins TRBV7-9 and TRBJ2-5; D is possibly TRBD1 (5 bases). From germline, CDR1 is SEHNR and CDR2 FQNEAQ (reference sequence). V lost 2 bases and J lost 0, with 16 bases in between. The CDR3 is 17 residues long.

The rearrangement joins TRBV7-3 to TRBJ1-1; tentatively, D is TRBD1 (5 bases). With 5 bases removed from V and 7 bases from J, the gap between germline ends came to 14 bases. CDR1 is SGHTA, CDR2 FQGTGA, per germline. The CDR3 extends over 13 amino acids. The CDR3 region is CASSLTGGGEAFF. CDR3 DNA sequence: TGTGCCAGCAGCCTGACTGGGGGAGGTGAAGCTTTCTTT. Combining the CDR3 with reference TRBV7-3 and TRBJ1-1 gives the whole variable domain GAGVSQTPSNKVTEKGKYVELRCDPISGHTALYWYRQSLGQGPEFLIYFQGTGAADDSGLPNDRFFAVRPEGSVSTLKIQRTERGDSAVYLCASSLTGGGEAFFGQGTRLTVV.

The rearrangement links TRBV20-1 to TRBJ2-7; D may be TRBD2 (6 bases). Germline CDR1 DFQATT, CDR2 SNEGSKA (reference sequence). There are 14 residues in the CDR3. The V and J ends lost 1 base and 2 bases respectively, with 12 bases between them. This chain's CDR3 is CSARAGDRTYEQYF. The CDR3 region has the DNA TGCAGTGCTAGAGCGGGGGACCGAACCTACGAGCAGTACTTC.

This clonotype was seen more than once but under ten times. CDR3 DNA: TGTGCCATCAGAAGCAGGGAACAGTCGAACACCGGGGAGCTGTTTTTT. This sequence encodes CAIRSREQSNTGELFF. The chain links TRBV10-3 to TRBJ2-2, with TRBD1 as a possible D gene (5 bases). The CDR3 loop spans 16 amino acids. From germline, CDR1 is ENHRY and CDR2 SYGVKD. The V end lost 6 bases, the J end lost 0 bases, and 14 bases lay between the germline ends.

The V and J genes are TRBV7-9 and TRBJ1-1, with unresolved D. Looked up from germline, CDR1 is SEHNR and CDR2 is FQNEAQ (reference sequence). V lost 5 bases to trimming and J lost 2 bases, with 6 bases between them. The CDR3 sequence is 12 residues long. The DNA for the CDR3 is TGTGCCAGCAGCCGTCATAACACTGAAGCTTTCTTT. Its protein is CASSRHNTEAFF.

This clonotype is medium-sized (0.01 to 0.1%) in the sample. The CDR3 loop reads CASSGTGSVGGYTF. In DNA form, the CDR3 reads TGTGCCAGCAGTGGGACAGGGTCGGTGGGGGGCTACACCTTC. The J gene is TRBJ1-2, the V gene TRBV6-5; 9 nucleotides align to TRBD1. This CDR3 spans 14 amino acids. Germline CDR1 reads MNHEY; CDR2 reads SVGAGI. The V gene end was trimmed by 5 bases and the J gene end by 8 bases; junction bases not matched to a gene: 9.

V and J are TRBV20-1 and TRBJ2-5; tentatively, D is TRBD2 (5 bases). V lost 0 bases and J 5 bases, leaving 22 bases between the germline ends. The germline V gene has CDR1 DFQATT and CDR2 SNEGSKA (reference sequence). The CDR3 contains 17 residues. The CDR3: CSARDPPGVRGTETQYF. The CDR3 coding sequence is TGCAGTGCTAGAGATCCTCCTGGGGTCCGGGGAACGGAGACCCAGTACTTC.

Relative to its sample, this clonotype is medium-sized (0.01 to 0.1%). V usage is TRBV6-5 and J usage is TRBJ1-6, with 10 bases fitting TRBD1. Germline V gives CDR1 MNHEY, CDR2 SVGAGI. CDR3 length equals 17 residues. With 0 bases clipped from V and 10 bases from J, the junction kept 9 bases outside the gene matches. CDR3 protein: CASSYSWDRGRRSPLHF. The CDR3 coding sequence is TGTGCCAGCAGTTACTCGTGGGACAGGGGAAGGAGGTCACCCCTCCACTTT.

This clonotype was seen only a few times. V is TRBV7-6 and J is TRBJ1-2; D possibly corresponds to TRBD1 (6 bases). CDR3 length equals 15 residues. V was trimmed by 1 base and J by 6 bases, leaving 15 bases between them. Germline loops: CDR1 SGHVS, CDR2 FNYEAQ. The CDR3 sequence is CASSLDPRGWDGYTF. The CDR3, as DNA: TGTGCCAGCAGCTTAGACCCCAGGGGTTGGGATGGCTACACCTTC.

This clonotype was observed a handful of times. The CDR3 here is CASSLRPGTATTEAFF. The CDR3 nucleotides read TGTGCCAGCAGCCTCAGACCCGGGACTGCCACCACTGAAGCTTTCTTT. The chain employs TRBV28 and TRBJ1-1; a possible D gene is TRBD1 (5 bases). Trimming removed 6 bases at V and 4 bases at J, with 21 bases between. The CDR3 has 16 residues. Germline V gene sequence: CDR1 MDHEN, CDR2 SYDVKM.

The J gene is TRBJ2-7, the V gene TRBV6-2 or TRBV6-3; 11 bases map to TRBD2. After removal of 2 bases from V and 2 bases from J, the junction contained 11 bases not matched to a gene. Germline CDR1 MNHEY, CDR2 SVGEGT. CDR3 size: 18 residues. This CDR3 is CASSYAGTSGGPPYEQYF. The CDR3 nucleotides read TGTGCCAGCAGTTACGCCGGAACTAGCGGGGGCCCTCCCTACGAGCAGTACTTC.

The chain uses TRBV5-1 and TRBJ2-7; D is possibly TRBD1 or TRBD2 (5 bases each). The V end was cut by 0 bases, the J end by 3 bases, with 16 bases between. The CDR3 extends over 16 amino acids. From germline, CDR1 is SGHRS and CDR2 YFSETQ. As DNA, the CDR3 is TGCGCCAGCAGCTTGGCCACCCGGGACGTAGGCTACGAGCAGTACTTC. This sequence encodes CASSLATRDVGYEQYF. Complete variable domain (other parts from reference TRBV5-1 and TRBJ2-7): KAGVTQTPRYLIKTRGQQVTLSCSPISGHRSVSWYQQTPGQGLQFLFEYFSETQRNKGNFPGRFSGRQFSNSRSEMNVSTLELGDSALYLCASSLATRDVGYEQYFGPGTRLTVT.

By frequency in the sample, this clonotype is medium-sized (0.01 to 0.1%). The V call is TRBV27, the J call TRBJ2-5; TRBD2 aligns across 7 bases. The CDR3 covers 13 residues. The germline CDR1 and CDR2 sequences are MNHEY and SMNVEV (reference sequence). V lost 2 bases and J lost 4; bases outside the gene matches: 1. CDR3 coding DNA: TGTGCCAGCAGTTTAGAGCGGGGAGAGACCCAGTACTTC. Translated, it gives CASSLERGETQYF.

This clonotype has just a few counts. The genes are TRBV6-1 and TRBJ1-6; D not certain. Trimming took 0 bases from V and 9 from J, leaving 6 bases between them. Per germline, CDR1 MNHNS and CDR2 SASEGT. This CDR3 region has 13 residues. The chain's CDR3 is CASSEARGSPLHF. The CDR3 DNA sequence: TGTGCCAGCAGTGAAGCTCGGGGTTCACCCCTCCACTTT.

This clonotype came up a few times. The chain combines TRBV4-3 with TRBJ2-7, with 7 positions matching TRBD2. Germline loops: CDR1 LGHNA, CDR2 YSLEER. The junction had 2 bases not matched to a gene; V was cut back by 0 bases and J by 0 bases. The CDR3 consists of 15 residues. This CDR3 reads CASSQDRDYSYEQYF. The DNA for the CDR3 is TGCGCCAGCAGCCAAGATAGGGACTACTCCTACGAGCAGTACTTC.

This clonotype was observed a handful of times. The J gene is TRBJ2-3, the V gene TRBV20-1, with 8 bases fitting TRBD2. V lost 6 bases and J lost 5; bases outside the gene matches: 7. CDR3 length: 13 residues. From germline, CDR1 is DFQATT and CDR2 SNEGSKA (reference sequence). In DNA form, the CDR3 reads TGCAGTGCCCGCCCGGGACTAGAAGATACGCAGTATTTT. It is translated as CSARPGLEDTQYF.

This clonotype has just a few counts. V usage is TRBV20-1 and J usage is TRBJ2-3; D is perhaps TRBD1 or TRBD2 (5 bases each). V was shortened by 0 bases and J by 2 bases, with 12 bases between the two germline ends. The CDR3 covers 15 residues. Looked up from germline, CDR1 is DFQATT and CDR2 is SNEGSKA (reference sequence). Here the CDR3 reads CSARDARGITDTQYF. DNA for the CDR3: TGCAGTGCTAGAGATGCCCGGGGCATCACAGATACGCAGTATTTT.

This clonotype rates as medium-sized. The CDR3 loop reads CASGGNYKPGRDTQYF. The CDR3 DNA sequence: TGTGCCAGCGGGGGGAACTACAAGCCGGGGAGGGATACGCAGTATTTT. J is TRBJ2-3 and V is TRBV6-5, with D maybe TRBD2 (6 bases). There are 16 residues in the CDR3. Germline-derived CDR1 and CDR2 are MNHEY and SVGAGI. The V gene lost 8 bases and the J gene lost 6 bases, with 24 bases spanning the gap.

This clonotype is categorized as medium-sized. The chain combines TRBV19 with TRBJ2-5; 11 nucleotides align to TRBD1. This CDR3 contains 17 residues. The trim removed 3 bases at V and 5 bases at J, leaving 11 bases unmatched. Germline V gives CDR1 LNHDA, CDR2 SQIVND (reference sequence). The CDR3 loop reads CASSIPRTGGVSETQYF. CDR3 DNA sequence: TGTGCCAGTAGTATTCCCAGGACAGGGGGCGTATCGGAGACCCAGTACTTC. The variable domain in full, with the rest retrieved from reference TRBV19 and TRBJ2-5, is DGGITQSPKYLFRKEGQNVTLSCEQNLNHDAMYWYRQDPGQGLRLIYYSQIVNDFQKGDIAEGYSVSREKKESFPLTVTSAQKNPTAFYLCASSIPRTGGVSETQYFGPGTRLLVL.